This is a list of T cell receptor beta chains from one sample in a study of Ad26.COV2.S vaccination and SARS-CoV-2 variants. This table comes from immunoSEQ multiplex PCR, and its TCRdb copy is limited to in-frame clones, with some not included. The sample contains around 320,000 clones, around 87% of which appear only once. The source was peripheral blood, collected in a trial of Ad26.COV2.S vaccine versus placebo. All receptors derive from a person between 18 and 65 years old who received the Ad26.COV2.S COVID-19 vaccine or a placebo. CDR3s leave out the opening cysteine and the closing phenylalanine or tryptophan. Fields, in order: J gene, clone size, D gene, V gene, CDR3 protein. A D gene is named only where the DNA matches it firmly. For some rows the clone size is stated as once, few or many, or as a class when expanded; others skip it.

J: TRBJ1-6
size: .
D: .
V: TRBV7-6
CDR3: ASSLAGDGNSPLH

J: TRBJ1-2
size: once
D: .
V: TRBV12-2
CDR3: ASRLEPGPWSGYT

J: TRBJ1-1
size: .
D: TRBD1
V: TRBV7-9
CDR3: ASTLSTGVSAEAF

J: TRBJ1-2
size: .
D: TRBD1
V: TRBV30
CDR3: AWSARTGGQGYGYT

J: TRBJ1-5
size: once
D: .
V: TRBV2
CDR3: ASTPGVSNQPQH

J: TRBJ2-5
size: .
D: .
V: TRBV11-2
CDR3: ASSSRVQGETQY

J: TRBJ1-1
size: .
D: .
V: TRBV7-9
CDR3: ASSSELNTEAF

J: TRBJ2-7
size: .
D: .
V: TRBV6-2/TRBV6-3
CDR3: ASSPWTADTYEQY

J: TRBJ1-1
size: .
D: .
V: TRBV12-3/TRBV12-4
CDR3: ASSLRARAF

J: TRBJ2-3
size: .
D: .
V: TRBV7-3
CDR3: ASSATSTDTQY

J: TRBJ2-1
size: .
D: TRBD2
V: TRBV27
CDR3: ASSLGLVHNEQF

J: TRBJ2-7
size: .
D: TRBD2
V: TRBV10-3
CDR3: AISRDYSTYEQY

J: TRBJ2-3
size: .
D: TRBD2
V: TRBV6-2/TRBV6-3
CDR3: ASSYTYRWASGLTDTQY

J: TRBJ2-2
size: .
D: .
V: TRBV21-1
CDR3: ASSKPAGPRGTTGELF

J: TRBJ1-5
size: few
D: TRBD1
V: TRBV7-2
CDR3: ASSLSGQGPNSNQPQH

J: TRBJ2-2
size: few
D: TRBD1
V: TRBV7-9
CDR3: ASSYLGQVGDTGELF

J: TRBJ1-1
size: .
D: .
V: TRBV19
CDR3: ASSISLNTEAF

J: TRBJ2-7
size: .
D: TRBD1
V: TRBV5-6
CDR3: ASSFGQGLYEQY

J: TRBJ1-6
size: once
D: .
V: TRBV5-6
CDR3: ASSARGSYNSPLH

J: TRBJ1-3
size: .
D: TRBD1
V: TRBV6-5
CDR3: ASSFGTGSGNTIY

J: TRBJ1-1
size: .
D: TRBD1
V: TRBV29-1
CDR3: SATGARTGRSTEAF

J: TRBJ1-2
size: few
D: TRBD1
V: TRBV5-1
CDR3: ASSLAPQGAGDGYT

J: TRBJ2-5
size: .
D: TRBD1
V: TRBV18
CDR3: ASSPEGQTETQY

J: TRBJ1-1
size: once
D: .
V: TRBV6-2/TRBV6-3
CDR3: ASSYPADRQEAF

J: TRBJ2-7
size: .
D: TRBD1
V: TRBV4-2
CDR3: ASSQRQGAYEQY

J: TRBJ1-1
size: few
D: TRBD1
V: TRBV13
CDR3: ASSLGGTGGSGTEAF

J: TRBJ1-1
size: .
D: .
V: TRBV3-1/TRBV3-2
CDR3: ASSQGNSGRNTEAF

J: TRBJ2-3
size: .
D: .
V: TRBV19
CDR3: ASGSISTDTQY

J: TRBJ2-7
size: .
D: .
V: TRBV5-6
CDR3: ASSKRRGRFEQY

J: TRBJ2-1
size: .
D: TRBD2
V: TRBV28
CDR3: ASSSSGETYNEQF

J: TRBJ1-4
size: few
D: TRBD1
V: TRBV19
CDR3: ASSRTDRGEKLF

J: TRBJ1-1
size: .
D: .
V: TRBV19
CDR3: ASRLITVMNTEAF

J: TRBJ1-6
size: .
D: .
V: TRBV7-9
CDR3: ASSAQGYNSPLH

J: TRBJ1-2
size: .
D: TRBD1
V: TRBV7-9
CDR3: ASSLAQGFGYT

J: TRBJ1-1
size: many
D: .
V: TRBV4-1
CDR3: ASSQDLGRNTEAF

J: TRBJ2-7
size: .
D: TRBD1
V: TRBV2
CDR3: ASSRAGQGYEQY

J: TRBJ1-1
size: .
D: TRBD1
V: TRBV11-2
CDR3: ASTGQERTEAF

J: TRBJ2-5
size: .
D: TRBD2
V: TRBV5-1
CDR3: ASSKLGLAGGETQY

J: TRBJ1-1
size: .
D: .
V: TRBV2
CDR3: ASSMTAGFTEAF

J: TRBJ2-3
size: .
D: TRBD2
V: TRBV13
CDR3: ASSFGLATLY

J: TRBJ2-6
size: .
D: .
V: TRBV25-1
CDR3: ASTPTQGSGANVLT

J: TRBJ1-3
size: .
D: TRBD1
V: TRBV7-2
CDR3: ASSLGQGVGNTIY

J: TRBJ1-5
size: .
D: .
V: TRBV12-3/TRBV12-4
CDR3: ASSLQGDQPQH

J: TRBJ2-2
size: .
D: .
V: TRBV30
CDR3: AWCRGLNTGELF

J: TRBJ2-7
size: .
D: TRBD2
V: TRBV7-2
CDR3: ASSLDPAGVVYEQY

J: TRBJ1-3
size: .
D: TRBD1
V: TRBV6-1
CDR3: ASSEEGQGGNTIY

J: TRBJ1-1
size: .
D: .
V: TRBV18
CDR3: ASSRRGISTEAF

J: TRBJ2-5
size: .
D: TRBD1
V: TRBV28
CDR3: ASRRQGQETQY

J: TRBJ1-2
size: .
D: TRBD1
V: TRBV2
CDR3: ARQGQGIGYT

J: TRBJ1-5
size: .
D: TRBD1
V: TRBV7-2
CDR3: ASSPGGAGGQPQH

J: TRBJ1-5
size: .
D: .
V: TRBV24-1
CDR3: ATSDLRGQPQH

J: TRBJ2-2
size: .
D: .
V: TRBV11-2
CDR3: ASSLRPLDPGELF

J: TRBJ1-2
size: few
D: .
V: TRBV18
CDR3: ASSLQGTSGYT